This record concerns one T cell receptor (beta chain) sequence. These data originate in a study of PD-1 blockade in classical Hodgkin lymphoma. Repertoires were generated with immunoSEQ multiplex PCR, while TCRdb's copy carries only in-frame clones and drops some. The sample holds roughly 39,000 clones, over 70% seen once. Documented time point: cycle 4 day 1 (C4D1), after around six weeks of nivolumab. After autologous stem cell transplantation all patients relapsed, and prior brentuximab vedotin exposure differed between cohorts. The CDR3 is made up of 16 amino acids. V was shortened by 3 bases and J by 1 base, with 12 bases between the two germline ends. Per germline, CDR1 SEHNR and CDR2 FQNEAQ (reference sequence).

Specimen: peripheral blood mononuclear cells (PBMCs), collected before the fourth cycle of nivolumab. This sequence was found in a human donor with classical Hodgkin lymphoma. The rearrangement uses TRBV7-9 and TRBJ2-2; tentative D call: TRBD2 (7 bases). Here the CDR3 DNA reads TGTGCCAGCAGCTTTCGGGGGGCGGTGAACACCGGGGAGCTGTTTTTT. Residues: CASSFRGAVNTGELFF.